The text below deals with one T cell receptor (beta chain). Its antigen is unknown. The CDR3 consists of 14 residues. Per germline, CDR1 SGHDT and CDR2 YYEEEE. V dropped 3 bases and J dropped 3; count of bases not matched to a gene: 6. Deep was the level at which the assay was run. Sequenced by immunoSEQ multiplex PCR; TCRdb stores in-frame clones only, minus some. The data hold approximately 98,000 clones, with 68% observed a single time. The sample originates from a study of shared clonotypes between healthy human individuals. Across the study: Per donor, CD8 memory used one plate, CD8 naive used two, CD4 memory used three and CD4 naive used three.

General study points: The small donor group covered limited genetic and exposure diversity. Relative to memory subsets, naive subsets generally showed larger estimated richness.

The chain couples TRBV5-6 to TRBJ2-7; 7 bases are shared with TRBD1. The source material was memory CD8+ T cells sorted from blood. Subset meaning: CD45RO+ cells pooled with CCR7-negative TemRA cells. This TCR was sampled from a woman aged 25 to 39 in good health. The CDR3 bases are TGTGCCAGCAGCTGCGGACAGGACTTCTACGAGCAGTACTTC. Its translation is CASSCGQDFYEQYF.